This T cell receptor beta chain comes out of a study of blood T cell repertoires in COVID-19. Study context: The United States, Italy and Spain were the sources of the acute and convalescent COVID-19 samples.

The V gene lost 4 bases and the J gene lost 5 bases, with 16 bases spanning the gap. Germline CDR1 is SGHRS and CDR2 is YFSETQ. CDR3 length: 15 residues. Sequenced by immunoSEQ multiplex PCR; TCRdb stores in-frame clones only, minus some. The sample comprises some 300,000 clones, 70% to 90% of which are singletons, and roughly 4.5% rests with the top ten. The age range of participants was about 18 to 95 years, with residence in 20 to 25 US areas. The chain links TRBV5-1 to TRBJ2-1, with a possible D match to TRBD2 (6 bases). The specimen sequenced was PBMCs or T cells enriched from blood (not recorded which). The sequence derives from a man aged 25 to 40 who had recovered from COVID-19. The CDR3 loop is CASSTRYSGNNEQFF. DNA of the CDR3: TGCGCCAGCAGCACCAGATATAGCGGAAACAATGAGCAGTTCTTC.